The entry that follows covers one TCR beta chain sequence. No antigen is known for it. The germline V and J ends were trimmed by 4 bases and 6 bases, with 25 bases remaining between them. CDR1 and CDR2 (germline): MNHNS, SASEGT. CDR3 size: 19 residues. Treatment of the sample: roughly 20 received Ad26.COV2.S at low or high dose, single or two shots; five or six received placebo; per-sample allocation not given. At day 63 after the first vaccine or placebo injection, samples were drawn. An 18-55-year-old adult in Boston served as donor. These data belong to a study of Ad26.COV2.S vaccination and SARS-CoV-2 variants. Study information: A COV1001 Ad26.COV2.S trial-arm participant provided the sample.

Whole-study results and caveats: It was found that vaccine and placebo recipients had similar non-spike TCR breadth.

Profiled with immunoSEQ multiplex PCR; TCRdb holds only in-frame clones, not every one. Here the sample spans 350,000 to 400,000 clones, around nine tenths being singletons. This TCR was recovered from a person between 18 and 60 years old who received the Ad26.COV2.S COVID-19 vaccine or a placebo. The sequencing used peripheral blood, collected in a trial of Ad26.COV2.S vaccine versus placebo. The chain employs TRBV6-1 and TRBJ1-6; D ambiguous. The CDR3 sequence is CASSALDDIYQEGNSPLHF. The CDR3 nucleotides read TGTGCCAGCAGTGCCTTGGATGATATCTATCAGGAAGGTAATTCACCCCTCCACTTT.